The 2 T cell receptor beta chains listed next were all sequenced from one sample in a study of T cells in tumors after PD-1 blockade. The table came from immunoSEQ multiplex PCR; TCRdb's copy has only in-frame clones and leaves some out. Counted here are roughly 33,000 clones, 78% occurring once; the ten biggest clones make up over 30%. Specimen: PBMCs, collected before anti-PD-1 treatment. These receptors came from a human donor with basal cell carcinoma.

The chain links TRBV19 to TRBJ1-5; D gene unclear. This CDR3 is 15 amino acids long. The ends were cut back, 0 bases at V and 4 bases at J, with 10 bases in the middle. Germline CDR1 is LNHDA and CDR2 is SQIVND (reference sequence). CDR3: CASSIEAEINQPQHF. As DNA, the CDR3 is TGTGCCAGTAGTATAGAGGCAGAAATTAATCAGCCCCAGCATTTT. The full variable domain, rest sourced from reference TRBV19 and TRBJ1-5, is DGGITQSPKYLFRKEGQNVTLSCEQNLNHDAMYWYRQDPGQGLRLIYYSQIVNDFQKGDIAEGYSVSREKKESFPLTVTSAQKNPTAFYLCASSIEAEINQPQHFGDGTRLSIL.

CDR3 in amino acids: CSVGQGALGRDEQYF. For the CDR3, the DNA is TGCAGCGTCGGACAGGGGGCGCTTGGGAGGGACGAGCAGTACTTC. V gene TRBV29-1 combines with J gene TRBJ2-7, with TRBD1 matching 11 bases. V lost 6 bases and J lost 5; bases outside the gene matches: 12. The germline V gene has CDR1 SQVTM and CDR2 ANQGSEA. The CDR3 runs to 15 residues.